Below, 8 T cell receptor beta chains from the same sample are listed, as sequenced in a study of T cell responses to AZD1222 COVID-19 vaccine. Sequenced by immunoSEQ multiplex PCR; TCRdb stores in-frame clones only, minus some. The data contain 77,000 or so clones, around 90% of them seen just once; the ten biggest clones take up 6% to 8.5%. The sequenced sample was peripheral blood, obtained on day 0 of MenACWY control vaccination. These receptor sequences come from an adult in good health.

The chain employs TRBV29-1 and TRBJ2-7, with 9 bases fitting TRBD1. Germline loops: CDR1 SQVTM, CDR2 ANQGSEA. This CDR3 spans 12 amino acids. The V and J ends lost 5 bases and 2 bases, in that order; junction bases with no gene match: 1. CDR3 in amino acids: CSVRQGAYEQYF. The CDR3 DNA sequence: TGCAGCGTTAGACAGGGGGCCTACGAGCAGTACTTC.

The chain has TRBV29-1 and TRBJ2-7, with D unclear. Trimming stripped 5 bases from V and 4 bases from J, with 18 bases between. The CDR3 is made up of 14 amino acids. CDR1 and CDR2 (germline): SQVTM, ANQGSEA. The CDR3 DNA follows: TGCAGCGTTTGGGGTACTCTGGGATCTTACGAGCAGTACTTC. It yields the protein CSVWGTLGSYEQYF.

The V and J genes are TRBV7-2 and TRBJ1-5; TRBD1 is a possible D gene (6 bases). This CDR3 has 16 residues. V was trimmed by 1 base and J by 2 bases, leaving 12 bases between them. Germline V gives CDR1 SGHTA, CDR2 FQGNSA. The CDR3 spells CASSLGGRGGNQPQHF. For the CDR3, the DNA is TGTGCCAGCAGCTTAGGGGGGCGCGGCGGCAATCAGCCCCAGCATTTT.

The rearrangement uses TRBV5-8 and TRBJ2-7, with D perhaps matching TRBD1 (5 bases). This CDR3 spans 14 amino acids. The V gene lost 3 bases and the J gene lost 0 bases, with 10 bases spanning the gap. The germline V gene has CDR1 SGHTS and CDR2 YDEGEE. CDR3 protein: CASSSGLSSYEQYF. The CDR3 nucleotides are TGTGCCAGCAGCTCAGGGTTGAGCTCCTACGAGCAGTACTTC. Variable domain in full (rest from reference TRBV5-8 and TRBJ2-7): EAGVTQSPTHLIKTRGQQATLRCSPISGHTSVYWYQQALGLGLQFLLWYDEGEERNRGNFPPRFSGRQFPNYSSELNVNALELEDSALYLCASSSGLSSYEQYFGPGTRLTVT.

This clone was seen just once. The rearrangement joins TRBV7-8 to TRBJ2-3; D uncertain. The V gene's germline CDR1 is SGHVS and CDR2 FQNEAQ. The V gene lost 0 bases and the J gene lost 2 bases, with 9 bases spanning the gap. The CDR3 is 15 amino acids. CDR3 nucleotides: TGTGCCAGCAGCTTAGCAAACAGAAACACAGATACGCAGTATTTT. It specifies CASSLANRNTDTQYF.

The chain has TRBV6-1 and TRBJ1-6; D is ambiguous. The CDR3 is 15 residues long. The ends were cut back, 3 bases at V and 5 bases at J, with 11 bases in the middle. CDR1 and CDR2 from the germline V gene are MNHNS and SASEGT. CDR3 nucleotides: TGTGCCAGCAGTGATTATTTACATGATAATTCACCCCTCCACTTT. Protein sequence: CASSDYLHDNSPLHF.

The J gene is TRBJ2-5, the V gene TRBV11-2, with unresolved D. The germline V gene encodes CDR1 SGHAT and CDR2 FQNNGV. V was clipped by 1 base and J by 5 bases, with 14 bases between them. This CDR3 region has 15 residues. In nucleotides, the CDR3 is TGTGCCAGCAGCTTAGCGGGCTCCACCGCGGAGACCCAGTACTTC. Residues: CASSLAGSTAETQYF.

This rearrangement joins TRBV11-1 to TRBJ2-2; D might be TRBD1 (6 bases). CDR1 is SGHAT, CDR2 FQDESV, per germline (reference sequence). CDR3 length equals 15 residues. V dropped 1 base and J dropped 4 bases, with 10 bases sitting between them. The CDR3 protein is CASSLGGGTTGELFF. CDR3 nucleotides: TGTGCCAGCAGCTTAGGAGGGGGTACCACCGGGGAGCTGTTTTTT.